The T cell receptor beta chain described here comes from a study of blood T cell repertoires in COVID-19. Germline V gives CDR1 SGHRS, CDR2 YFSETQ. The V and J ends lost 4 bases and 4 bases, in that order; junction bases with no gene match: 11. The CDR3 has 17 residues. Repertoires were generated with immunoSEQ multiplex PCR, while TCRdb's copy carries only in-frame clones and drops some. The sample holds approximately 230,000 clones, around 89% seen once. This clonotype originated in a woman aged 25 to 39 who had recovered from COVID-19. J is TRBJ1-6 and V is TRBV5-1; 7 nucleotides line up with TRBD1. The sequencing input was PBMCs or T cells enriched from blood (not recorded which). CDR3 region: CASSPRRQGLYNSPLHF. DNA of the CDR3: TGCGCCAGCAGCCCCCGGAGACAGGGCCTTTATAATTCACCCCTCCACTTT.